What follows are 23 T cell receptor beta chains derived from one specimen sequenced in a study of blood T cell repertoires in COVID-19. TCRdb's table, derived via immunoSEQ multiplex PCR, lists solely in-frame clones and lacks some. The table records 150,000 or so clones, almost 85% of them present only once. Sequencing was done on a sample of peripheral blood. The receptor set was obtained from a human donor with acute or convalescent COVID-19. The donor label of this sample is uncertain.

This clone appeared once. The J gene is TRBJ2-3, the V gene TRBV7-2; 9 bases line up with TRBD1. Trimming removed 3 bases from V and 5 bases from J; junction bases left unmatched: 3. The CDR3 spans 14 residues. Germline V gene sequence: CDR1 SGHTA, CDR2 FQGNSA. CDR3 in amino acids: CASSFGTGQDTQYF. The CDR3 DNA is TGTGCCAGCAGCTTCGGGACAGGGCAAGATACGCAGTATTTT.

Here the CDR3 reads CASSKTTAGEGATDEAFF. The CDR3 DNA reads TGTGCCAGCAGCAAAACTACGGCGGGTGAGGGGGCTACTGATGAAGCTTTCTTT. This sequence joins TRBV21-1 and TRBJ1-1; the table gives TRBD1 as D, unverified against the DNA. TRBV21-1 constitutes a pseudogene. The CDR3 has 18 residues.

The chain joins TRBV6-5 to TRBJ2-3; 8 positions agree with TRBD1. Germline CDR1 and CDR2: MNHEY and SVGAGI. The CDR3 sequence is 15 residues long. Unmatched junction bases numbered 4, after V lost 4 bases and J lost 1 base. The CDR3 sequence: CASSFWGQGTDTQYF. CDR3 DNA sequence: TGTGCCAGCAGTTTTTGGGGACAGGGCACAGATACGCAGTATTTT.

Turning to this clone: One junction end does not reproduce the germline sequence, and a read error may be involved. V usage is TRBV6-6 and J usage is TRBJ2-1; a possible D gene is TRBD2 (7 bases). The CDR3 loop spans 16 amino acids. Per the germline V gene, CDR1 is MNHNY and CDR2 is SVGAGI (reference sequence). The CDR3 protein is CASSYSRGGVYNEQFF. In DNA form, the CDR3 reads TGTGCCAGCAGCTACTCAAGGGGGGGCGTCTACAATGAGCAGTTCTTC.

This clone was counted between two and nine times. The chain combines TRBV2 with TRBJ1-2; maybe TRBD1 (5 bases). The CDR3 spans 13 residues. The germline CDR1 and CDR2 sequences are SNHLY and FYNNEI. Trimming stripped 6 bases from V and 3 bases from J, with 11 bases between. In DNA, the CDR3 is TGTGCCAGCAGCCAAGGGGCAGACTATGGCTACACCTTC. Encoded protein: CASSQGADYGYTF.

The J gene is TRBJ1-1, the V gene TRBV6-5; 8 nucleotides match TRBD1. CDR1 is MNHEY and CDR2 is SVGAGI in the germline V gene. This CDR3 is built from 13 residues. V gave up 6 bases and J gave up 10 bases; unmatched junction bases: 10. The CDR3 coding sequence is TGTGCCAGCAGCCCCGGACAGGGAGGGAGAGCTTTCTTT. Translation gives CASSPGQGGRAFF.

This clone was counted once. The chain links TRBV7-9 to TRBJ2-3, with D unresolved. Germline lookup yields CDR1 SEHNR and CDR2 FQNEAQ (reference sequence). This CDR3 has 14 residues. V lost 2 bases and J 2 bases, leaving 8 bases between the germline ends. The CDR3 loop is CASSLQHLTDTQYF. Here the CDR3 DNA reads TGTGCCAGCAGCTTACAACACCTCACAGATACGCAGTATTTT.

This rearrangement joins TRBV7-8 to TRBJ2-3; 10 bases align to TRBD1. This CDR3 contains 17 residues. Germline CDR1 reads SGHVS; CDR2 reads FQNEAQ. The V and J ends lost 5 bases and 8 bases, in that order; junction bases with no gene match: 16. CDR3 amino acids: CASSALTGGEGLATQYF. CDR3 bases: TGTGCCAGCAGCGCCCTGACAGGGGGCGAGGGCCTTGCTACGCAGTATTTT.

The chain is built from TRBV13 and TRBJ2-7, with D tentatively TRBD2 (6 bases). The CDR3 has 12 amino acids. The germline V and J ends were trimmed by 0 bases and 7 bases, with 7 bases remaining between them. Germline CDR1 PRHDT, CDR2 FYEKMQ (reference sequence). The CDR3 coding sequence is TGTGCCAGCAGCTTAGGCCGGGGGGAGCAGTACTTC. This sequence encodes CASSLGRGEQYF. Combining the CDR3 with reference TRBV13 and TRBJ2-7 gives the whole variable domain AAGVIQSPRHLIKEKRETATLKCYPIPRHDTVYWYQQGPGQDPQFLISFYEKMQSDKGSIPDRFSAQQFSDYHSELNMSSLELGDSALYFCASSLGRGEQYFGPGTRLTVT.

The chain carries TRBV6-2 or TRBV6-3 and TRBJ2-1; TRBD2 is a possible D gene (5 bases). From germline, CDR1 is MNHEY and CDR2 SVGEGT. The length of the CDR3 is 11 residues. Trimming cost V 4 bases and J 8 bases, with 6 bases left between them. The CDR3 protein is CASSSLDEQFF. The CDR3 nucleotides read TGTGCCAGCAGTTCACTAGATGAGCAGTTCTTC.

This clone appeared many times. The chain employs TRBV6-5 and TRBJ2-7; possible D gene TRBD2, 7 bases. The CDR3 consists of 14 residues. The ends were cut back, 6 bases at V and 0 bases at J, with 12 bases in the middle. CDR1 and CDR2 (germline): MNHEY, SVGAGI. The CDR3 here is CASSLADSSYEQYF. DNA for the CDR3: TGTGCCAGCAGCCTAGCGGACAGCTCCTACGAGCAGTACTTC.

This clone was picked up one time. The chain couples TRBV6-5 to TRBJ1-2; TRBD1 agrees at 8 bases. V trimming: 4 bases; J trimming: 8 bases; junction bases outside the gene matches: 12. This CDR3 region has 15 residues. Germline CDR1 is MNHEY and CDR2 is SVGAGI. Written as DNA, the CDR3 is TGTGCCAGCAGTTCCCGAGGACAGGGCGAGGGAGGCTACACCTTC. Residues: CASSSRGQGEGGYTF.

The chain combines TRBV2 with TRBJ1-6, with 8 bases that match TRBD1. The CDR3 is made up of 13 amino acids. The trim removed 6 bases at V and 7 bases at J, leaving 2 bases unmatched. CDR1 SNHLY and CDR2 FYNNEI come from the germline V gene. This CDR3 reads CASRQGANSPLHF. CDR3 nucleotides: TGTGCCAGCAGGCAGGGGGCGAATTCACCCCTCCACTTT.

This chain connects TRBV29-1 to TRBJ1-1, with 9 nucleotides matching TRBD1. Germline V gives CDR1 SQVTM, CDR2 ANQGSEA. The CDR3 contains 14 residues. V lost 6 bases and J lost 4; bases outside the gene matches: 9. The CDR3, as DNA: TGCAGCGTCGATTCTAGGACAGGGGCCACTGAAGCTTTCTTT. The encoded protein is CSVDSRTGATEAFF.

The gene calls are TRBV7-2 and TRBJ1-1; unclear D gene. Trimming removed 2 bases at V and 2 bases at J, with 9 bases between. Germline V gene lookup returns CDR1 SGHTA and CDR2 FQGNSA. The length of the CDR3 is 14 residues. This CDR3 reads CASSLTEGNTEAFF. The CDR3 DNA reads TGTGCCAGCAGCTTAACGGAGGGAAACACTGAAGCTTTCTTT.

This chain uses TRBV27 with TRBJ1-2, with 8 bases matching TRBD1. The V gene end was trimmed by 5 bases and the J gene end by 8 bases; junction bases not matched to a gene: 7. Germline V gene lookup returns CDR1 MNHEY and CDR2 SMNVEV (reference sequence). This CDR3 is 13 amino acids long. This CDR3 reads CASSQRTGLGYTF. The CDR3 DNA reads TGTGCCAGCAGTCAAAGGACAGGGTTGGGCTACACCTTC.

The V call is TRBV12-3 or TRBV12-4, the J call TRBJ1-1; a weak D match, TRBD1 (5 bases). The CDR3 has 13 residues. V was cut by 7 bases and J by 3 bases, with 12 bases left in between. The CDR3 bases are TGTGCCAGCACCCCCGGGGGGTACACTGAAGCTTTCTTT. Translation: CASTPGGYTEAFF.

This clone was picked up one time. The V call is TRBV2, the J call TRBJ1-3; 8 bases fit TRBD1. Germline V gene lookup returns CDR1 SNHLY and CDR2 FYNNEI. The CDR3 sequence is 15 residues long. The trim removed 6 bases at V and 2 bases at J, leaving 6 bases unmatched. CDR3: CASSTQGAPGNTIYF. The CDR3 nucleotides are TGTGCCAGCAGCACGCAGGGGGCGCCTGGAAACACCATATATTTT.

V gene TRBV4-1 combines with J gene TRBJ2-7; possibly TRBD1 for D (6 bases). The germline V gene encodes CDR1 MGHRA and CDR2 YSYEKL. Trimming removed 1 base at V and 5 bases at J, with 15 bases between. CDR3 length: 15 residues. CDR3 DNA sequence: TGCGCCAGCAGCCAAGGGTACAGGGTGGAGGACGAGCAGTACTTC. Its translation: CASSQGYRVEDEQYF.

The chain carries TRBV5-1 and TRBJ2-7, with D maybe TRBD1 (6 bases). The CDR3 runs to 12 residues. V lost 10 bases, J lost 0 bases, and 11 bases lay in between. Germline CDR1 SGHRS, CDR2 YFSETQ. The CDR3 sequence: CAGTGSSYEQYF. The CDR3 nucleotides are TGCGCCGGAACAGGGAGCTCCTACGAGCAGTACTTC.

This rearrangement joins TRBV14 to TRBJ2-2; 9 bases are shared with TRBD2. Germline-derived CDR1 and CDR2 are SGHDN and FVKESK. The V segment lost 4 bases and the J segment 5 bases; nucleotides outside the gene matches: 8. The CDR3 has 16 amino acids. The CDR3 DNA sequence: TGTGCCAGCAGCCGGACGGGGACTAGCATTACCGGGGAGCTGTTTTTT. As protein: CASSRTGTSITGELFF. Full variable domain (rest looked up from reference TRBV14 and TRBJ2-2): EAGVTQFPSHSVIEKGQTVTLRCDPISGHDNLYWYRRVMGKEIKFLLHFVKESKQDESGMPNNRFLAERTGGTYSTLKVQPAELEDSGVYFCASSRTGTSITGELFFGEGSRLTVL.

J is TRBJ1-5 and V is TRBV20-1; D not certain. This CDR3 is 12 amino acids long. The ends were cut back, 3 bases at V and 0 bases at J, with 3 bases in the middle. Germline CDR1 is DFQATT and CDR2 is SNEGSKA (reference sequence). CDR3 region: CSASLSNQPQHF. As DNA, the CDR3 is TGCAGTGCTAGTCTTAGCAATCAGCCCCAGCATTTT.

The chain employs TRBV7-3 and TRBJ1-1; D unclear. With 5 bases removed from V and 1 base from J, the gap between germline ends came to 8 bases. Germline V CDR1 and CDR2: SGHTA, FQGTGA. CDR3 length equals 13 residues. In DNA form, the CDR3 reads TGTGCCAGCAGCCCCACAGAGAACACTGAAGCTTTCTTT. This encodes CASSPTENTEAFF. The whole variable domain, remainder taken from reference TRBV7-3 and TRBJ1-1, is GAGVSQTPSNKVTEKGKYVELRCDPISGHTALYWYRQSLGQGPEFLIYFQGTGAADDSGLPNDRFFAVRPEGSVSTLKIQRTERGDSAVYLCASSPTENTEAFFGQGTRLTVV.